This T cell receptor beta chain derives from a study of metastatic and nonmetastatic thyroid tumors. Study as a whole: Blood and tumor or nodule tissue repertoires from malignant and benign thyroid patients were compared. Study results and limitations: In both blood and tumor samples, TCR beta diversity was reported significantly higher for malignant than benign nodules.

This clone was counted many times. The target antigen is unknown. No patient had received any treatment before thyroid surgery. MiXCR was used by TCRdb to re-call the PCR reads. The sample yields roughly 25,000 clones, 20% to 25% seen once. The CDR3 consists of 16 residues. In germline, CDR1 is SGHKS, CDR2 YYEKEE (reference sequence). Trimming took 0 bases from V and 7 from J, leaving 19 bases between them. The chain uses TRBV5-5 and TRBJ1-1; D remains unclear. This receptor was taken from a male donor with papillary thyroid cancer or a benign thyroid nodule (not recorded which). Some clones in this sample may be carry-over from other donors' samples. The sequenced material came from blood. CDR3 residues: CASSLAPGHEINEAFF. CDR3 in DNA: TGTGCCAGCAGCTTGGCCCCGGGCCACGAGATCAATGAAGCTTTCTTT.